This T cell receptor (beta chain) was observed in a study of T cells after yellow fever vaccination. This clonotype has a count of ten or more. TCRdb used MiXCR to reprocess the 5' RACE reads, holding one entry per CDR3 protein. The top ten hold roughly 0.5% of the sample, which has roughly 250,000 distinct CDR3 sequences, around 13% seen once. This CDR3 spans 14 amino acids. CDR1 DFQATT and CDR2 SNEGSKA come from the germline V gene (reference sequence). Trimming pared 6 bases from V and 0 bases from J, leaving 11 bases between. The sequencing here drew on CD4+ T cells sorted from PBMCs, taken 45 days after the yellow fever booster vaccination. V is TRBV20-1 and J is TRBJ2-2; D perhaps matches TRBD2 (6 bases). The origin of this receptor is a young man who received the YFV17D yellow fever vaccine. CDR3 in amino acids: CSAAGTSNTGELFF. The CDR3 coding sequence is TGCAGTGCGGCAGGGACTTCGAACACCGGGGAGCTGTTTTTT.